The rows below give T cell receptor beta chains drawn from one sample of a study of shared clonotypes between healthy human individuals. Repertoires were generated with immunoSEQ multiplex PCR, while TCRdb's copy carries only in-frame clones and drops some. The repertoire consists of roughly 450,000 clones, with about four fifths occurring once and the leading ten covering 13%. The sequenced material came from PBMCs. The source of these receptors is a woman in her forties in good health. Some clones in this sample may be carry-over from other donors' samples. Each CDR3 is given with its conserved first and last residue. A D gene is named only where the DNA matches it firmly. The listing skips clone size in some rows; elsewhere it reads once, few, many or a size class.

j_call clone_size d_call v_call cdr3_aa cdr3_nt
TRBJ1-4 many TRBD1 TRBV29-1 CSAKGQGVEKLFF TGCAGCGCCAAGGGACAGGGGGTTGAAAAACTGTTTTTT
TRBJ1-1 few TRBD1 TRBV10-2 CASSPNRGYTEAFF TGCGCCAGCAGTCCAAACAGGGGCTACACTGAAGCTTTCTTT
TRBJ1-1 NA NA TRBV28 CASSLSEGLMNTEAFF TGTGCCAGCAGTTTATCGGAGGGGCTGATGAACACTGAAGCTTTCTTT
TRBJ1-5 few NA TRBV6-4 CASSETGSVPQHF TGTGCCAGCAGTGAGACAGGTTCGGTCCCCCAGCATTTT
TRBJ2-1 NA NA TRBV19 CASSRLDSNEQFF TGTGCCAGTAGCCGACTGGACAGCAATGAGCAGTTCTTC
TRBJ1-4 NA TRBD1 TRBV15 CATSRSWDSPGEKLFF TGTGCCACCAGCAGATCCTGGGACAGTCCGGGCGAAAAACTGTTTTTT
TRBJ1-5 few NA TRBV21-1 CASSILTGARSNQPQHF TGTGCCAGCAGTATACTGACAGGGGCGAGGAGCAATCAGCCCCAGCATTTT
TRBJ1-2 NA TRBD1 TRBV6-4 CASRGGQGLGYTF TGTGCCAGCAGAGGAGGACAGGGGCTTGGCTACACCTTC
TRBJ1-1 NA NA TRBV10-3 CAIDDGAAGNTEAFF TGTGCCATCGACGACGGGGCGGCGGGGAACACTGAAGCTTTCTTT
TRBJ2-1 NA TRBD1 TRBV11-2 CASSNQDRDPYNEQFF TGTGCCAGCAGCAATCAGGACAGGGACCCCTACAATGAGCAGTTCTTC
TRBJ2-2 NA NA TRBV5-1 CASSTDPGGELFF TGCGCCAGCAGCACCGACCCGGGCGGGGAGCTGTTTTTT
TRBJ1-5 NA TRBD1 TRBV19 CASSIRGVDRGGNQPQHF TGTGCCAGTAGTATTAGGGGCGTTGACAGGGGCGGCAATCAGCCCCAGCATTTT
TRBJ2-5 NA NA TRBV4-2 CASSQESVGVGTQYF TGTGCCAGCAGCCAAGAGAGTGTCGGGGTTGGGACCCAGTACTTC
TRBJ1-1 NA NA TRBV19 CASSIGGGTNTEAFF TGTGCCAGCAGTATAGGCGGTGGGACGAACACTGAAGCTTTCTTT
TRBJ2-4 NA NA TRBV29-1 CSVAGRGDIQYF TGCAGCGTTGCGGGTAGGGGGGACATTCAGTACTTC
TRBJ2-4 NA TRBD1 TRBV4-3 CASSLYGTGKNIQYF TGCGCCAGCAGCTTATACGGGACAGGGAAAAACATTCAGTACTTC
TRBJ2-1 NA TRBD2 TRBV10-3 CASGAGSSYNEQFF TGTGCCAGCGGAGCGGGATCCTCCTACAATGAGCAGTTCTTC
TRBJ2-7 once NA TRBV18 CASSPDIDEQYF TGTGCCAGCTCACCAGATATCGACGAGCAGTACTTC
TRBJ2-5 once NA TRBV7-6 CASSPRVTRQETQYF TGTGCCAGCAGCCCCCGGGTGACACGACAAGAGACCCAGTACTTC
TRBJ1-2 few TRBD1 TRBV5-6 CASSWPGTGGHGYTF TGTGCCAGCAGCTGGCCCGGGACAGGGGGGCATGGCTACACCTTC
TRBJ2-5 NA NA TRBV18 CASSPTQGRQETQYF TGTGCCAGCTCACCAACACAGGGGAGGCAAGAGACCCAGTACTTC
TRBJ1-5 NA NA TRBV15 CATSRDRARGPQHF TGTGCCACCAGCAGAGACAGGGCCCGGGGGCCCCAGCATTTT
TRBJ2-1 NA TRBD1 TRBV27 CASRTTGVISYNEQFF TGTGCCAGCAGAACGACAGGGGTAATTTCCTACAATGAGCAGTTCTTC
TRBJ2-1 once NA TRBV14 CASSQVTGTFTNEQFF TGTGCCAGCAGCCAAGTCACTGGAACCTTTACCAATGAGCAGTTCTTC
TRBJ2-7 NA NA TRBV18 CASSPFARDYEQYF TGTGCCAGCTCACCATTTGCCAGGGACTACGAGCAGTACTTC
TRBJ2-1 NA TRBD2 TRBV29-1 CSVEPASGSYNEQFF TGCAGCGTTGAACCGGCTAGCGGGAGCTACAATGAGCAGTTCTTC
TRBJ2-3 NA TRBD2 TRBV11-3 CASSLGASSGGTDTQYF TGTGCCAGCAGCTTAGGGGCCTCTAGCGGAGGCACAGATACGCAGTATTTT
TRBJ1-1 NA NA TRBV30 CAWSVRGITEAFF TGTGCCTGGAGTGTCCGGGGGATCACTGAAGCTTTCTTT
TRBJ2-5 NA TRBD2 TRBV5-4 CASSYRTRTETQYF TGTGCCAGCAGTTACCGGACTAGAACGGAGACCCAGTACTTC
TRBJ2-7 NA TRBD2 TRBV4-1 CASSQERLAGSYEQYF TGCGCCAGCAGCCAAGAAAGACTAGCGGGATCCTACGAGCAGTACTTC
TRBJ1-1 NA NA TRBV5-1 CASSPQTAPGTEAFF TGCGCCAGCAGCCCCCAGACAGCGCCGGGCACTGAAGCTTTCTTT
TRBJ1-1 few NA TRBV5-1 CASSLVDRHNEAFF TGCGCCAGCAGCTTGGTCGACAGACATAATGAAGCTTTCTTT
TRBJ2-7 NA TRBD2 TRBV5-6 CASTLLGGTSYEQYF TGTGCCAGCACCCTCCTCGGGGGGACTTCCTACGAGCAGTACTTC
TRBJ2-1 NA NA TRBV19 CASSPEGMEDEQFF TGTGCCAGTAGTCCTGAGGGCATGGAGGATGAGCAGTTCTTC
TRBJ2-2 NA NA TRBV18 CASSPSQIANTGELFF TGTGCCAGCTCACCGAGTCAGATCGCGAACACCGGGGAGCTGTTTTTT